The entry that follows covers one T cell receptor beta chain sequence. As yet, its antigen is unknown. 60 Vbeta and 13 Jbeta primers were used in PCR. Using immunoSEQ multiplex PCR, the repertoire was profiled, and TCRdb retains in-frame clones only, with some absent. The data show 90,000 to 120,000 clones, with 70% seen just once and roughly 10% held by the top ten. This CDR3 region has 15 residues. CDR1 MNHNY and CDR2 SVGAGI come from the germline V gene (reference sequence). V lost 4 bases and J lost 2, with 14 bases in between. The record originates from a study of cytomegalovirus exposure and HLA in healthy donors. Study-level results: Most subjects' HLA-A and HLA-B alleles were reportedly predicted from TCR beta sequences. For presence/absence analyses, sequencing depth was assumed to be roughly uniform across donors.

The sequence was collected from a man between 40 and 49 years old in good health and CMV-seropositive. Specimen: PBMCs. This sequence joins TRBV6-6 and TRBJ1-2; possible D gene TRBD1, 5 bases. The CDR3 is CASSSTPTGNYGYTF. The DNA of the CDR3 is TGTGCCAGCAGTTCAACACCAACAGGAAACTATGGCTACACCTTC.